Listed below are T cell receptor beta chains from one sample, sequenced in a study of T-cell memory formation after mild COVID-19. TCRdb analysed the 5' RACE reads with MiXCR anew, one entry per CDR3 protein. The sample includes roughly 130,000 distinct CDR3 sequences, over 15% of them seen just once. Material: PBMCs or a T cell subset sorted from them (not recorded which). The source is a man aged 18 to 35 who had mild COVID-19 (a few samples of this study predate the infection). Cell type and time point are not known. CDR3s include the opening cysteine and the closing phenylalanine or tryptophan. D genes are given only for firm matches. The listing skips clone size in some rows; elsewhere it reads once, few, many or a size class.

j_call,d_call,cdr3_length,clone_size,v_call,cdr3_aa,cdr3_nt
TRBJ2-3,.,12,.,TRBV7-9,CASSIDRNTQYF,TGTGCCAGCAGTATTGACAGAAATACGCAGTATTTT
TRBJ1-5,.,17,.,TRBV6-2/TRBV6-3,CASSYSPGTGTNQPQHF,TGTGCCAGCAGTTACTCCCCCGGGACGGGTACTAATCAGCCCCAGCATTTT
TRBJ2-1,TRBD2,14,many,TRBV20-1,CSARDSGGADEQFF,TGCAGTGCTAGAGATAGCGGGGGGGCAGATGAGCAGTTCTTC
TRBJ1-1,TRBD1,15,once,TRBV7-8,CASSYQGQGGTEAFF,TGTGCCAGCAGCTACCAGGGACAGGGTGGCACTGAAGCTTTCTTT
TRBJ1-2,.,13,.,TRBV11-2,CASSLAQEYGYTF,TGTGCCAGCAGCTTAGCACAGGAGTATGGCTACACCTTC
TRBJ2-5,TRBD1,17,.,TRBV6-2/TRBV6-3,CASIPETATGGQETQYF,TGTGCCAGCATTCCAGAAACAGCGACAGGGGGCCAAGAGACCCAGTACTTC
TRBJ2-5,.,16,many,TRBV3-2,CASFPLEENWRETQYF,TGTGCCAGCTTCCCCCTAGAGGAGAATTGGAGGGAGACCCAGTACTTC
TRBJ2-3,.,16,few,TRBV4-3,CASSQEMRGGTDTQYF,TGCGCCAGCAGCCAAGAGATGAGGGGCGGCACAGATACGCAGTATTTT
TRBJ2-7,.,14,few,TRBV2,CASSEYRTTYEQYF,TGTGCCAGCAGTGAATATCGGACAACCTACGAGCAGTACTTC
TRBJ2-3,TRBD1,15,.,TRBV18,CASSPQGASTDTQYF,TGTGCCAGCTCACCCCAGGGGGCCAGCACAGATACGCAGTATTTT
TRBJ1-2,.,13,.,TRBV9,CASSARGALGYTF,TGTGCCAGCAGCGCCCGGGGGGCGCTTGGCTACACCTTC
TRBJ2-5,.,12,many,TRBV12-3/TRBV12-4,CASSLERETQYF,TGTGCCAGCAGTTTAGAACGAGAGACCCAGTACTTC
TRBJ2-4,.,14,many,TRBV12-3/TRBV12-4,CASSLRGWVGIQYF,TGTGCCAGCAGTTTAAGGGGGTGGGTTGGCATTCAGTACTTC
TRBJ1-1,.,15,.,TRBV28,CASSSLGGADTEAFF,TGTGCCAGCAGTTCCCTTGGAGGGGCGGACACTGAAGCTTTCTTT
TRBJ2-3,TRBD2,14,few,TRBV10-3,CAIRSGGALDTQYF,TGTGCCATCCGAAGCGGGGGGGCCCTAGATACGCAGTATTTT
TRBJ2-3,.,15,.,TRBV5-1,CAPAQRRGWWDTQYF,TGCGCACCAGCCCAAAGAAGGGGATGGTGGGATACGCAGTATTTT
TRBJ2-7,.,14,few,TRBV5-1,CASMEGQPPGEQYF,TGCGCCAGCATGGAGGGACAGCCTCCTGGAGAGCAGTACTTC
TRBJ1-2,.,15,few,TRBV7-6,CASSLVAGAGYGYTF,TGTGCCAGCAGCTTAGTGGCAGGGGCGGGCTATGGCTACACCTTC
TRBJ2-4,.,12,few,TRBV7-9,CASSLEGNIQYF,TGTGCCAGCAGCTTAGAGGGGAACATTCAGTACTTC
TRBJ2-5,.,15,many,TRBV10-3,CAISESGRQIETQYF,TGTGCCATCAGTGAGTCGGGCCGACAAATAGAGACCCAGTACTTC
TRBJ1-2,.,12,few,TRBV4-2,CASSQDTDGYTF,TGTGCCAGCAGCCAGGACACTGATGGCTACACCTTC
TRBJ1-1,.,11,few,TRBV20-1,CSVRGAGGAFF,TGCAGTGTGAGGGGGGCCGGCGGAGCTTTCTTT
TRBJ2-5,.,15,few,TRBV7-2,CASSLARGVQETQYF,TGTGCCAGCAGCTTAGCGCGGGGAGTCCAAGAGACCCAGTACTTC
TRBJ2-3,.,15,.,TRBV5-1,CASKRTVILTDTQYF,TGCGCCAGCAAAAGGACAGTCATACTCACAGATACGCAGTATTTT
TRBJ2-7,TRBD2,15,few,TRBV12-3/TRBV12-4,CASSFTGTRAYEQYF,TGTGCCAGCAGTTTTACCGGGACTAGGGCCTACGAGCAGTACTTC
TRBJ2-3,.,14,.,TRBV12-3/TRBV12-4,CASSQQGGADTQYF,TGTGCCAGCAGCCAACAAGGGGGGGCAGATACGCAGTATTTT
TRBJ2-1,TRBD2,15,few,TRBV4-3,CASSQDGGGKNEQFF,TGCGCCAGCAGCCAAGATGGGGGGGGAAAGAATGAGCAGTTCTTC
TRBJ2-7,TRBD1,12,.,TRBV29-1,CSVRTGSYEQYF,TGCAGCGTCCGGACAGGGTCCTACGAGCAGTACTTC
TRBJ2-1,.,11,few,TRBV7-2,CASSQRYGQFF,TGTGCCAGCAGCCAGCGCTATGGGCAGTTCTTC
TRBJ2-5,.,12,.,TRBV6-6,CASSVVRETQYF,TGTGCCAGCAGTGTGGTGAGGGAGACCCAGTACTTC
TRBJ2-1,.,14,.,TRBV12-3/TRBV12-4,CASALGWRSGEQFF,TGTGCCAGCGCACTGGGATGGCGATCGGGAGAGCAGTTCTTC
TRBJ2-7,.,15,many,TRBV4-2,CASSQESSRGTEQYF,TGTGCCAGCAGCCAAGAATCTTCCCGAGGGACGGAGCAGTACTTC
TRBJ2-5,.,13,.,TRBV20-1,CSARGDPGETQYF,TGCAGTGCTAGAGGGGATCCCGGCGAGACCCAGTACTTC
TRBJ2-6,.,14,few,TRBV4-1,CASSQDPGANVLTF,TGCGCCAGCAGCCAAGACCCAGGGGCCAACGTCCTGACTTTC
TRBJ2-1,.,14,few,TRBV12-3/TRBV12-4,CASSLWQGYNEQFF,TGTGCCAGCAGTTTATGGCAAGGATACAATGAGCAGTTCTTC
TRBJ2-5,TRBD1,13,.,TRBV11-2,CASSLGQGEIQYF,TGTGCCAGCAGCCTGGGACAGGGGGAGATCCAGTACTTC
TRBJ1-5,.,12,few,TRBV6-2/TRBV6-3,CASAVPNQPQHF,TGTGCCAGCGCGGTCCCCAATCAGCCCCAGCATTTT
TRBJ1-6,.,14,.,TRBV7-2,CASSPMGRYSPLHF,TGTGCCAGCAGCCCTATGGGGCGGTATTCACCCCTCCACTTT
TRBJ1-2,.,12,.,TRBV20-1,CSASYRNYGYTF,TGCAGTGCTAGTTATCGAAACTATGGCTACACCTTC
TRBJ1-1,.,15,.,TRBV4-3,CASSQETALNTEAFF,TGCGCCAGCAGCCAAGAGACAGCCTTGAACACTGAAGCTTTCTTT
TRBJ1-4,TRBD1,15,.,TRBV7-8,CASSKGQGLREKLFF,TGTGCCAGCAGCAAAGGACAGGGTCTTCGTGAAAAACTGTTTTTT
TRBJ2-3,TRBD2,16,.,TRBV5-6,CASSELAGGQTDTQYF,TGTGCCAGCAGCGAACTAGCGGGGGGGCAGACAGATACGCAGTATTTT
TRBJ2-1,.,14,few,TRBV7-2,CASSLDRIADEQFF,TGTGCCAGCAGCTTAGACAGGATCGCGGATGAGCAGTTCTTC